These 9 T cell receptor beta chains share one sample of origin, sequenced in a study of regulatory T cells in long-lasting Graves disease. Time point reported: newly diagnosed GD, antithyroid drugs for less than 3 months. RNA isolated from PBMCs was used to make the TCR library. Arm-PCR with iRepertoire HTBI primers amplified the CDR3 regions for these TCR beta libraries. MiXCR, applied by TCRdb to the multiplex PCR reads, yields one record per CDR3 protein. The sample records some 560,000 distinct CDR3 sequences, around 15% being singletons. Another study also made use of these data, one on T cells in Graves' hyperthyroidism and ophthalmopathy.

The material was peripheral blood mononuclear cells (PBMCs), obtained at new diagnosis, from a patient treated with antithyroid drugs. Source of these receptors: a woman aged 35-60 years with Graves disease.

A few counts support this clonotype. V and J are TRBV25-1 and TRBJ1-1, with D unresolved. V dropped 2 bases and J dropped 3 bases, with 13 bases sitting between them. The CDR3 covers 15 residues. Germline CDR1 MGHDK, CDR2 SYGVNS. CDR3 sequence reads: CASSETLIEDTEAFF. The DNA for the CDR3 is TGTGCCAGCAGTGAAACCCTGATAGAAGACACTGAAGCTTTCTTT.

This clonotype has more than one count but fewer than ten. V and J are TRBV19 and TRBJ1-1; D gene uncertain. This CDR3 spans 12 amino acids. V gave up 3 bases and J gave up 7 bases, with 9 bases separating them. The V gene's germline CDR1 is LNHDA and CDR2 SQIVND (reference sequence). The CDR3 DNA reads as TGTGCCAGTAGTATCCGAGGTTTTGAAGCTTTCTTT. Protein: CASSIRGFEAFF.

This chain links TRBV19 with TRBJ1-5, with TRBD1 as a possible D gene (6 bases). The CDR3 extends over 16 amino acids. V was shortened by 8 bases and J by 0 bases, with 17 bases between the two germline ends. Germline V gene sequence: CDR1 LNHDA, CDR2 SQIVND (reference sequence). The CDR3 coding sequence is TGTGCCAGTCTGAAGGGGGGCCAGTATAGCAATCAGCCCCAGCATTTT. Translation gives CASLKGGQYSNQPQHF.

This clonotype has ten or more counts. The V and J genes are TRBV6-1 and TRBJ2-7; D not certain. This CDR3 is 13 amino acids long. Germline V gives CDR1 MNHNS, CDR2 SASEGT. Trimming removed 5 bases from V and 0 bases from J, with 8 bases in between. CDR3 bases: TGTGCCAGCAGTCAGAGCAGCTCCTACGAGCAGTACTTC. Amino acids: CASSQSSSYEQYF.

DNA of the CDR3: TGTGCCAGCAGCTTGGCCGGGGTTTTTCCTGGCTACACCTTC. Its translation: CASSLAGVFPGYTF. The V and J genes are TRBV5-5 and TRBJ1-2, with unresolved D. The CDR3 is 14 residues long. With 0 bases removed from V and 7 bases from J, the gap between germline ends came to 13 bases. The V gene's germline CDR1 is SGHKS and CDR2 YYEKEE (reference sequence).

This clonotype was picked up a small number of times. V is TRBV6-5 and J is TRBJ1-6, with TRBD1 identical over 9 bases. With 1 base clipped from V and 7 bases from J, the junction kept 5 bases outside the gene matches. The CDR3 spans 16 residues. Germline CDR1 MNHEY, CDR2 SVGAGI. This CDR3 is CASSYFTGTGNSPLHF. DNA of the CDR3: TGTGCCAGCAGTTACTTCACCGGGACAGGGAATTCACCCCTCCACTTT.

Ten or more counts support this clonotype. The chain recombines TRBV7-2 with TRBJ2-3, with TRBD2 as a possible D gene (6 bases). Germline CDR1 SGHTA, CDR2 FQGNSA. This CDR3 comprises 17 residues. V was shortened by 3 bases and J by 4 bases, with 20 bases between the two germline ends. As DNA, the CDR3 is TGTGCCAGCAGCTTCTCTGGGGGGTTAACTAGGGCAGATACGCAGTATTTT. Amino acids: CASSFSGGLTRADTQYF.

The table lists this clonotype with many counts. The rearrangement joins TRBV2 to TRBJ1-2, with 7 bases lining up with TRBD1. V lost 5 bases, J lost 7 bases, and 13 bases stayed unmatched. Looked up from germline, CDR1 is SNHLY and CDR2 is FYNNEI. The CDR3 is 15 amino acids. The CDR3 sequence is CASSRDDRDLSGYTF. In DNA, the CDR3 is TGTGCCAGCAGTAGAGACGACAGGGACTTGAGTGGCTACACCTTC.

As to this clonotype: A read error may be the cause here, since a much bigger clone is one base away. This CDR3 reads CTSSPTGPLHF. In DNA form, the CDR3 reads TGTACCAGCAGTCCCACCGGGCCCCTCCACTTT. The chain recombines TRBV28 with TRBJ1-6; D is unclear. The V gene's germline CDR1 is MDHEN and CDR2 SYDVKM. This CDR3 contains 11 residues.